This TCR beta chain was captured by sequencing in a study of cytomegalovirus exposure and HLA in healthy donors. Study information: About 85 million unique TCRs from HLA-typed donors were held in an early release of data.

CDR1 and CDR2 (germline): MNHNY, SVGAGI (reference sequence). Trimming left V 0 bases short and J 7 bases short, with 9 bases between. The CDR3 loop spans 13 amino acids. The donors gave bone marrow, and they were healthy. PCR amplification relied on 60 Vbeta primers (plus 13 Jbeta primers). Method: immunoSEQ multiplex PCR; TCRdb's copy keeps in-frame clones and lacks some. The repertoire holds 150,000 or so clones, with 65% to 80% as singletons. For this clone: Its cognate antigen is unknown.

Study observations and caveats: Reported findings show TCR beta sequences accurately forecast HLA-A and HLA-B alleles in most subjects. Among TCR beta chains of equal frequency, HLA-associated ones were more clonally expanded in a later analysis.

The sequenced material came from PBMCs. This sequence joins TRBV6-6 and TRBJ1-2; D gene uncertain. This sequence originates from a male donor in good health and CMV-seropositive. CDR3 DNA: TGTGCCAGCAGTTACTCGGAGGGTTTTGGCTACACCTTC. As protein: CASSYSEGFGYTF.